Below, 14 T cell receptor beta chains from the same sample are listed, as sequenced in a study of tumor-infiltrating lymphocytes in localized non-small cell lung cancer. Clones were sequenced by immunoSEQ multiplex PCR, and TCRdb holds only the in-frame ones, with some missing. Altogether 13,000 or so clones are present, approximately 84% being singletons, with the ten largest covering around 12%. Sequenced: lung tumor tissue. The receptors shown here come from a human donor with non-small cell lung cancer.

The chain couples TRBV28 to TRBJ1-2; no clear D gene. The germline V gene encodes CDR1 MDHEN and CDR2 SYDVKM. CDR3 length equals 12 residues. V was clipped by 8 bases and J by 2 bases, with 9 bases between them. CDR3 protein: CASGELNYGYTF. The CDR3 DNA reads TGTGCCAGCGGGGAGCTGAACTATGGCTACACCTTC.

The V call is TRBV12-5, the J call TRBJ2-7, with D perhaps matching TRBD2 (5 bases). This CDR3 contains 13 residues. Germline V gene lookup returns CDR1 LGHNT and CDR2 FRNRAP. V lost 5 bases and J 6 bases, leaving 14 bases between the germline ends. CDR3 DNA sequence: TGTGCTAGTGGTCCCCCCGGGGTTATCGAGCAGTACTTC. It is translated as CASGPPGVIEQYF.

The chain is built from TRBV6-5 and TRBJ2-7, with 12 nucleotides matching TRBD1. CDR3 length: 14 amino acids. Germline assignment: CDR1 MNHEY and CDR2 SVGAGI. The junction had 6 bases not matched to a gene; V was cut back by 3 bases and J by 9 bases. CDR3 amino acids: CASSYGTGGEGQYF. DNA of the CDR3: TGTGCCAGCAGTTATGGGACAGGGGGCGAAGGGCAGTACTTC.

This clone was counted a single time. The J gene is TRBJ1-1, the V gene TRBV30; D is undetermined. Trimming shortened V by 0 bases and J by 10 bases, and 9 bases separated the two germline ends. The CDR3 runs 11 residues. The germline CDR1 and CDR2 sequences are GTSNPN and SVGIG (reference sequence). The CDR3 DNA reads as TGTGCCTGGAGTGTAAGTCCGCTAGCTTTCTTT. Encoded protein: CAWSVSPLAFF.

CDR3 in DNA: TGTGCCAGCAGCTTAATCGGGAGGAACACCGGGGAGCTGTTTTTT. Amino acids: CASSLIGRNTGELFF. This chain connects TRBV7-9 to TRBJ2-2; a weak D match, TRBD2 (6 bases). This CDR3 contains 15 residues. The V gene's germline CDR1 is SEHNR and CDR2 FQNEAQ (reference sequence). Between the trimmed V and J ends, which lost 2 bases and 1 base, there was a span of 8 bases.

This clone showed up just a few times. V gene TRBV29-1 combines with J gene TRBJ2-1; unclear D gene. V was shortened by 6 bases and J by 5 bases, with 5 bases between the two germline ends. The CDR3 runs 10 residues. The germline V gene encodes CDR1 SQVTM and CDR2 ANQGSEA. The CDR3 DNA sequence: TGCAGCGTCCAGGACAATGAGCAGTTCTTC. This translates into CSVQDNEQFF.

CDR3 DNA sequence: TGCGCCAGCAGCACGACAGGGGGTGACTATGGCTACACCTTC. As protein: CASSTTGGDYGYTF. V and J are TRBV4-3 and TRBJ1-2; 9 nucleotides match TRBD1. Trimming took 5 bases from V and 3 from J; bases not matched to a gene: 4. The CDR3 loop spans 14 amino acids. Germline V CDR1 and CDR2: LGHNA, YSLEER.

The V and J genes are TRBV30 and TRBJ2-3; D is perhaps TRBD1 or TRBD2 (5 bases each). This CDR3 has 15 amino acids. V was pared by 0 bases and J by 2 bases, with 12 bases between. Germline V CDR1 and CDR2: GTSNPN, SVGIG (reference sequence). CDR3 region: CAWSVSRGNTDTQYF. The CDR3 DNA reads as TGTGCCTGGAGTGTATCGAGGGGTAACACAGATACGCAGTATTTT.

The chain recombines TRBV19 with TRBJ2-5, with TRBD1 matching 8 bases. CDR3 length: 15 residues. The germline CDR1 and CDR2 sequences are LNHDA and SQIVND (reference sequence). With V trimmed by 5 bases and J by 1 base, 6 bases remained unmatched. CDR3 DNA: TGTGCCAGTAGTTTCCCCGGGACAGGCCAAGAGACCCAGTACTTC. This encodes CASSFPGTGQETQYF.

The chain is built from TRBV5-5 and TRBJ1-1; D call uncertain. CDR1 is SGHKS, CDR2 YYEKEE, per germline (reference sequence). The CDR3 has 14 amino acids. Deletions cut 0 bases from V and 2 bases from J, with 8 bases between. CDR3: CASSLAFGNTEAFF. The DNA of the CDR3 is TGTGCCAGCAGCTTGGCTTTTGGTAACACTGAAGCTTTCTTT. The variable domain in full, completed from reference TRBV5-5 and TRBJ1-1, reads DAGVTQSPTHLIKTRGQQVTLRCSPISGHKSVSWYQQVLGQGPQFIFQYYEKEERGRGNFPDRFSARQFPNYSSELNVNALLLGDSALYLCASSLAFGNTEAFFGQGTRLTVV.

The chain carries TRBV5-1 and TRBJ1-2; 9 bases are shared with TRBD1. Trimming removed 7 bases from V and 8 bases from J; junction bases left unmatched: 12. Looked up from germline, CDR1 is SGHRS and CDR2 is YFSETQ. This CDR3 contains 14 residues. Here the CDR3 reads CASHVAGTGSGYTF. The CDR3 DNA sequence: TGCGCCAGCCATGTCGCCGGGACAGGGTCCGGCTACACCTTC.

This clone was recorded once. The genes are TRBV7-9 and TRBJ1-1; unclear D gene. From germline, CDR1 is SEHNR and CDR2 FQNEAQ (reference sequence). CDR3 length equals 11 residues. V lost 4 bases, J lost 4 bases, and 4 bases lay in between. The CDR3 loop reads CASSWGTEAFF. The CDR3 nucleotides read TGTGCCAGCAGCTGGGGCACTGAAGCTTTCTTT.

This clone has only a few counts. The V call is TRBV6-5, the J call TRBJ1-1; maybe TRBD1 (5 bases). The germline V gene encodes CDR1 MNHEY and CDR2 SVGAGI. The CDR3 has 13 amino acids. Trimming removed 2 bases from V and 1 base from J, with 5 bases in between. The CDR3 region has the DNA TGTGCCAGCAGTTACACAGGGAACACTGAAGCTTTCTTT. This gives the protein CASSYTGNTEAFF.

The rearrangement links TRBV5-6 to TRBJ2-5; D may be TRBD2 (6 bases). Germline V gives CDR1 SGHDT, CDR2 YYEEEE. V was trimmed by 4 bases and J by 3 bases, leaving 16 bases between them. The CDR3 loop spans 15 amino acids. CDR3 DNA: TGTGCCAGCAGCAACCGGGGACGGGAGAAAGAGACCCAGTACTTC. Protein: CASSNRGREKETQYF.